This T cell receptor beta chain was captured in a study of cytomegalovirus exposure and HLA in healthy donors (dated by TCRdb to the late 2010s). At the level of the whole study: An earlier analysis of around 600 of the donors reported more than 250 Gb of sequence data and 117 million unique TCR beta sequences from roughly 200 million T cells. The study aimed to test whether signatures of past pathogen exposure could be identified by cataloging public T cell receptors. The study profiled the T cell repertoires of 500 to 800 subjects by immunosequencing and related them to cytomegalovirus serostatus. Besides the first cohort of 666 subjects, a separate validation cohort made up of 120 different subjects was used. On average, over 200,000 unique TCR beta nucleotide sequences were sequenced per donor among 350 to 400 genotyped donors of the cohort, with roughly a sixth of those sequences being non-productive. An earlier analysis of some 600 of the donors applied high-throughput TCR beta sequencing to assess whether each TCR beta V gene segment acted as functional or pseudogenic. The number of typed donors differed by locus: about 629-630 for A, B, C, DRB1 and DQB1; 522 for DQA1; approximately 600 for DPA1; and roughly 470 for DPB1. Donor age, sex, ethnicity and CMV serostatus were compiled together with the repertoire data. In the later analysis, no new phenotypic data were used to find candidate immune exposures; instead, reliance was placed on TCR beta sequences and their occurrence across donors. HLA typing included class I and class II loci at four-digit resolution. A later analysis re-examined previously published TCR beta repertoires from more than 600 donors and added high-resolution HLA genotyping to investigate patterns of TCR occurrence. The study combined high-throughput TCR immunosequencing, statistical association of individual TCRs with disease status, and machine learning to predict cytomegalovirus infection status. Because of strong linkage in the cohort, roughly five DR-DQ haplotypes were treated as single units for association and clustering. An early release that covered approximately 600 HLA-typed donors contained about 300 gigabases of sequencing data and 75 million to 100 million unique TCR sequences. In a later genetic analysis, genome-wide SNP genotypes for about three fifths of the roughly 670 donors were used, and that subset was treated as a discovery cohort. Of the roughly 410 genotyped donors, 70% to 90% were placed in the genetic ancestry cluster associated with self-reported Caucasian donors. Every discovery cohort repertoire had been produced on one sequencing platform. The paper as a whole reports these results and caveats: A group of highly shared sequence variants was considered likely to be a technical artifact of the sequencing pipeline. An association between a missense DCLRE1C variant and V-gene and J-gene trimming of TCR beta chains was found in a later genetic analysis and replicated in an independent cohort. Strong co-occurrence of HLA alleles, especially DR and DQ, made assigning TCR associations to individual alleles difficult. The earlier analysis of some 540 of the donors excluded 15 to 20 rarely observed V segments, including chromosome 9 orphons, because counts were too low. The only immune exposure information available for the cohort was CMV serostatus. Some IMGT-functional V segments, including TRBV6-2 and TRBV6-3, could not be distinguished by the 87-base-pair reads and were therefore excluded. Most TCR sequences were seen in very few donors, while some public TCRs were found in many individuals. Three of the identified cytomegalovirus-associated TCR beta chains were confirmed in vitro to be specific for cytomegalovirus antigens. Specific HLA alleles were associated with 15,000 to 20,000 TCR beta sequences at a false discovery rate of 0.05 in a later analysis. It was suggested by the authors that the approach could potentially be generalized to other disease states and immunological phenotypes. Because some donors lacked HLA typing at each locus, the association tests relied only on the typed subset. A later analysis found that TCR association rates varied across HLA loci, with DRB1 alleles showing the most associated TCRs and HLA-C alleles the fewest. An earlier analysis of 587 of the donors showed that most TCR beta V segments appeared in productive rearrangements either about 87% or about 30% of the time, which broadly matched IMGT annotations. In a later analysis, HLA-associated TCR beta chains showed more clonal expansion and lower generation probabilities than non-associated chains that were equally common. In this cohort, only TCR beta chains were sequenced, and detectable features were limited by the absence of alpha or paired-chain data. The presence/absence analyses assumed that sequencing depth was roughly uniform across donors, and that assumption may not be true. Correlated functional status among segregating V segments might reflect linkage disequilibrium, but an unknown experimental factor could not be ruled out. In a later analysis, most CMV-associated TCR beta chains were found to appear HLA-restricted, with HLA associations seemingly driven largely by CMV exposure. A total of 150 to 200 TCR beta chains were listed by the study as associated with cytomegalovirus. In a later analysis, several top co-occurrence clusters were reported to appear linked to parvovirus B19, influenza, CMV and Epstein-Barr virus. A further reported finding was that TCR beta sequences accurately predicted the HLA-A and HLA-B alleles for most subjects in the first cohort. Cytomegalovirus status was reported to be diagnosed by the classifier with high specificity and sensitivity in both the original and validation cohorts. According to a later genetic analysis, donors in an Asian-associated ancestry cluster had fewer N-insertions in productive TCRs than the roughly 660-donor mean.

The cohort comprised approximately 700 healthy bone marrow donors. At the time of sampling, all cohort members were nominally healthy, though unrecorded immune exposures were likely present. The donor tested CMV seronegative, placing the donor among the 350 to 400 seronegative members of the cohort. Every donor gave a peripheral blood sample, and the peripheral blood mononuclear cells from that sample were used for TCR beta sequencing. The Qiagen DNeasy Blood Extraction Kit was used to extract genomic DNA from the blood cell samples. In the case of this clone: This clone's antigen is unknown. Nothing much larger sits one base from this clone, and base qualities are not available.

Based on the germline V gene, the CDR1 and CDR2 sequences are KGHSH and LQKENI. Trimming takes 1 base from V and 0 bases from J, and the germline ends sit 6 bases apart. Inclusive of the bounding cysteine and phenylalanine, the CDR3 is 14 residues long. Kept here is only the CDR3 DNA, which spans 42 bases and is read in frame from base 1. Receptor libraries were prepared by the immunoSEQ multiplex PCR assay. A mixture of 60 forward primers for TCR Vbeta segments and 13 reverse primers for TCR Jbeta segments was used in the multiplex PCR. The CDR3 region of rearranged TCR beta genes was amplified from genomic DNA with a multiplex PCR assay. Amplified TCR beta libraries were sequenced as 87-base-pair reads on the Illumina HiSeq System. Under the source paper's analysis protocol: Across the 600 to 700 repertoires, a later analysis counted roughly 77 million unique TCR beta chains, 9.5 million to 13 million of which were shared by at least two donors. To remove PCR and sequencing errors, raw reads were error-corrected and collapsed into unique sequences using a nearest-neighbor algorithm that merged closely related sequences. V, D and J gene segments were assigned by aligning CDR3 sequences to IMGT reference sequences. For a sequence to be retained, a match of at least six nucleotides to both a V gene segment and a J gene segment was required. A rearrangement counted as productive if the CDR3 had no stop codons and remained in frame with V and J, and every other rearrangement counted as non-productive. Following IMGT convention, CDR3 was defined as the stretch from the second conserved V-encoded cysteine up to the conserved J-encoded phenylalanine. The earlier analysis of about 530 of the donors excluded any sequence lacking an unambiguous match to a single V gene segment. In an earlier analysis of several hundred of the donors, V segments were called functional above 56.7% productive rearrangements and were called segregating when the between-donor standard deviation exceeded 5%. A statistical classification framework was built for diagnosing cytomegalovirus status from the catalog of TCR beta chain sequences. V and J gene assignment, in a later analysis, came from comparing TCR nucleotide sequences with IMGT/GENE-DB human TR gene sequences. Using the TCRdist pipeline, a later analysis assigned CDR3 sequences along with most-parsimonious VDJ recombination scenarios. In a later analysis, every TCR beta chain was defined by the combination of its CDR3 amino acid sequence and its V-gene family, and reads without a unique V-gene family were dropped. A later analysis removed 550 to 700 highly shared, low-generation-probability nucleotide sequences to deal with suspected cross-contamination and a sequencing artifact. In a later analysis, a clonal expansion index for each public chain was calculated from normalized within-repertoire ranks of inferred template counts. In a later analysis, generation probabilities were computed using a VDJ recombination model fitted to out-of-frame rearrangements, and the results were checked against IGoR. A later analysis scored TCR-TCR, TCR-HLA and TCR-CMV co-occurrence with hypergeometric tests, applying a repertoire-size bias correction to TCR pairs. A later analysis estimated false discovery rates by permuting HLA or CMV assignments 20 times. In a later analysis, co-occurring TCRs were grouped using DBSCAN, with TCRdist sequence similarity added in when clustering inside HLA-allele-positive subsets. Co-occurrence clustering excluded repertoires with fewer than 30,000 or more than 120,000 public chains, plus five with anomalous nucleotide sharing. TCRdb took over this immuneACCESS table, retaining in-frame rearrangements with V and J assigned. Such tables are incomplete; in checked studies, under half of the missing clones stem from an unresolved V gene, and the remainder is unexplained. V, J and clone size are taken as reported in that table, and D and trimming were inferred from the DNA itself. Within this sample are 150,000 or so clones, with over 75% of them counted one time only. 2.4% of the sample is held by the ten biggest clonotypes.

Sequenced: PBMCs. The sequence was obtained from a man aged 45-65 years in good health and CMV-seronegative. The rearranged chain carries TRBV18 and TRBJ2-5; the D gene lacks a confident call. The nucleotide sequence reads TGTGCCAGCTCACCACGCACAAACCAAGAGACCCAGTACTTC. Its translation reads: CASSPRTNQETQYF.